Listed below are T cell receptor beta chains from one sample, sequenced in a study of T cell repertoires in cytomegalovirus infection. For these receptors, no antigen is known. TCRdb reprocessed the reads via MiXCR and lists one record per CDR3 protein. The sample shows 50,000 or so distinct CDR3 sequences, approximately 20% of them seen only once. The sample comprised PBMCs, sequenced either directly or after in vitro stimulation (not recorded which). Receptors were obtained from a human donor in good health (CMV status not recorded). Some clones in this sample may be carry-over from other donors' samples. Both conserved end residues are part of each CDR3. Each record gives: clone size, V gene, D gene, J gene, CDR3 DNA, CDR3 protein. A D gene is named only where the DNA matches it firmly. The listing skips clone size in some rows; elsewhere it reads once, few, many or a size class.

>few|TRBV20-1|TRBD2|TRBJ2-5
TGCAGCGCTGGGCGGGGGGTTCAAGAGACCCAGTACTTC
CSAGRGVQETQYF
>NA|TRBV12-3/TRBV12-4|TRBD2|TRBJ2-7
TGTGCCAGCAGATCCCTAGCGGGAGGTGCCCACGAGCAGTACTTC
CASRSLAGGAHEQYF
>NA|TRBV5-3|TRBD2|TRBJ2-3
TGTGCCAGCAGTTTCCCGCGGACTAGCGGTGGCACAGATACGCAGTATTTT
CASSFPRTSGGTDTQYF
>many|TRBV7-6|NA|TRBJ2-5
TGTGCCAGCAGCTTAGCCCCACACCAAGAGACCCAGTACTTC
CASSLAPHQETQYF
>many|TRBV2|NA|TRBJ2-3
TGTGCCAGCAGCACCGGTGATGGCGGGGAGTTCAGCACAGATACGCAGTATTTT
CASSTGDGGEFSTDTQYF
>NA|TRBV7-3|NA|TRBJ2-5
TGTGCCAGCAGCCCTAACCCCAGGGAGACCCAGTACTTC
CASSPNPRETQYF
>once|TRBV5-1|TRBD2|TRBJ2-3
TGCGCCAGCAGCTTTCGTGGGCAGCAAGCGGGGGTCACAGATACGCAGTATTTT
CASSFRGQQAGVTDTQYF
>few|TRBV6-5|NA|TRBJ1-1
TGTGCCAGCCGGGGAGGGGTTGGTGAAGCTTTCTTT
CASRGGVGEAFF
>many|TRBV19|NA|TRBJ2-1
TGTGCCAGTAGAGTGGGGGGCTACAATGAGCAGTTCTTC
CASRVGGYNEQFF
>many|TRBV28|TRBD1|TRBJ2-7
TGTGCCAGCAGTTTCACCGGACAGGGGATCTCCTACGAGCAGTACTTC
CASSFTGQGISYEQYF
>NA|TRBV24-1|TRBD1|TRBJ2-5
TGTGCCACCAGTGATGGGACGACAGGGGAGGAGACCCAGTACTTC
CATSDGTTGEETQYF
>NA|TRBV6-8|NA|TRBJ1-1
TGTGCCAGCAGTTACTCGATTTGGGTGAACACTGAAGCTTTCTTT
CASSYSIWVNTEAFF
>NA|TRBV7-2|TRBD1|TRBJ1-1
TGTGCCAGCAGCTTTTCGGGGACAGTTGAAGCTTTCTTT
CASSFSGTVEAFF
>NA|TRBV12-3/TRBV12-4|NA|TRBJ1-1
TGTGCCAGCAGTTCTGGGTTTAACACTGAAGCTTTCTTT
CASSSGFNTEAFF
>NA|TRBV5-1|TRBD1|TRBJ1-6
TGCGCCAGCAGCTTGGCCTCGACAGGGGGCGTTCGACTAAATTCACCCCTCCACTTT
CASSLASTGGVRLNSPLHF
>medium-sized|TRBV12-3/TRBV12-4|NA|TRBJ2-7
TGTGCCAGCAGTTTACAGGGGTTTCCCTACGAGCAGTACTTC
CASSLQGFPYEQYF
>NA|TRBV20-1|NA|TRBJ2-3
TGCAGTGCTAGAGATCCGACTAGTCCCGATACGCAGTATTTT
CSARDPTSPDTQYF
>NA|TRBV7-2|NA|TRBJ2-1
TGTGCCAGCAGCTTAGAGGGTGGTCGATACAATGAGCAGTTCTTC
CASSLEGGRYNEQFF
>many|TRBV7-2|NA|TRBJ1-1
TGTGCCAGCAGCTTAAGCACAGGGTGGAACACTGAAGCTTTCTTT
CASSLSTGWNTEAFF
>many|TRBV6-1|NA|TRBJ2-1
TGTGCCAGCAGTGACCTTCCGGGACGGAAGTACAATGAGCAGTTCTTC
CASSDLPGRKYNEQFF
>NA|TRBV2|NA|TRBJ1-1
TGTGCCAGCAGTGAAACACATCTAGTGGGTTTCTTT
CASSETHLVGFF
>many|TRBV28|NA|TRBJ2-7
TGTGCCAGCAGTTTACCCTCCCCCGCCCGGGACACGATGTCCTACGAGCAGTACTTC
CASSLPSPARDTMSYEQYF
>NA|TRBV28|NA|TRBJ1-1
TGTGCCAGCACCGAGGCCAGGGGAAGGACTGAAGCTTTCTTT
CASTEARGRTEAFF
>few|TRBV14|NA|TRBJ1-2
TGTGCCAGCAGCCAGGGCCTGGACAATCTGGACTATGGCTACACCTTC
CASSQGLDNLDYGYTF
>NA|TRBV5-1|TRBD1|TRBJ2-5
TGCGCCAGCAGCTTCGGGACAGGGGGCGAGACCCAGTACTTC
CASSFGTGGETQYF
>medium-sized|TRBV6-2/TRBV6-3|NA|TRBJ1-2
TGTGCCAGCAGTTGGAACAGGGAGAGTGGCTACACCTTC
CASSWNRESGYTF
>few|TRBV6-4|NA|TRBJ1-6
TGTGCCAGCTCCGAGGGGAGTTCACCCCTCCACTTT
CASSEGSSPLHF
>many|TRBV7-2|NA|TRBJ1-2
TGTGCCAGCAGCGCCAGAGGGACGGACTATGGCTACACCTTC
CASSARGTDYGYTF
>NA|TRBV7-2|NA|TRBJ2-1
TGTGCCAGCAGCTCCGTAGCGGCAGCCTACAATGAGCAGTTCTTC
CASSSVAAAYNEQFF
>large|TRBV7-2|NA|TRBJ2-1
TGTGCCAGCAGCTTAGCCGGGTATGAGCAGTTCTTC
CASSLAGYEQFF
>NA|TRBV5-1|TRBD2|TRBJ2-1
TGCGCCAGCAGCCGGGGACTAGGAAACTACAATGAGCAGTTCTTC
CASSRGLGNYNEQFF
>few|TRBV24-1|NA|TRBJ2-3
TGTGCCACCGGGGGGAGCACAGATACGCAGTATTTT
CATGGSTDTQYF
>many|TRBV2|NA|TRBJ2-3
TGTGCCAGCAGTCGGGACGAAAACACAGATACGCAGTATTTT
CASSRDENTDTQYF